A single sample is the source of the 7 T cell receptor beta chains below, sequenced in a study of T-cell memory formation after mild COVID-19. TCRdb ran MiXCR on the 5' RACE reads and lists one entry per CDR3 protein. Among hundreds of thousands of distinct CDR3 sequences, roughly a quarter were seen once, and the ten largest hold around 9%. The specimen was PBMCs or a T cell subset sorted from them (not recorded which). These receptors came from an adult woman who had mild COVID-19 (a few samples of this study predate the infection). Cell type and time point are not known.

The chain combines TRBV20-1 with TRBJ2-1, with 9 bases fitting TRBD2. This CDR3 comprises 16 residues. The V gene end was trimmed by 0 bases and the J gene end by 4 bases; junction bases not matched to a gene: 7. From germline, CDR1 is DFQATT and CDR2 SNEGSKA (reference sequence). CDR3 loop: CSAREDISGRYNEQFF. DNA for the CDR3: TGCAGTGCTAGAGAAGATATCAGCGGGAGGTACAATGAGCAGTTCTTC.

This clonotype appeared a few times. This sequence joins TRBV7-9 and TRBJ2-1; 7 bases match TRBD2. Germline V gene lookup returns CDR1 SEHNR and CDR2 FQNEAQ (reference sequence). The V gene end was trimmed by 1 base and the J gene end by 8 bases; junction bases not matched to a gene: 5. The CDR3 loop spans 14 amino acids. In DNA form, the CDR3 reads TGTGCCAGCAGCTTAGAGGGAGGGCCGTATGAGCAGTTCTTC. Amino acid sequence: CASSLEGGPYEQFF.

This clonotype was observed a single time. The CDR3 DNA sequence: TGCAGTGCTAGAGTGACACCCCGGAACACTGAAGCTTTCTTT. Its translation is CSARVTPRNTEAFF. This sequence joins TRBV20-1 and TRBJ1-1; D uncertain. V was shortened by 1 base and J by 1 base, with 10 bases between the two germline ends. This CDR3 region has 14 residues. CDR1 is DFQATT and CDR2 is SNEGSKA in the germline V gene (reference sequence).

This chain uses TRBV24-1 with TRBJ2-2; a possible D gene is TRBD2 (6 bases). Trimming removed 4 bases from V and 3 bases from J, with 11 bases in between. The germline gives CDR1 KGHDR, CDR2 SFDVKD. The CDR3 is 15 amino acids. The CDR3 protein is CATSELGGHTGELFF. The CDR3 DNA reads TGTGCCACCAGTGAACTCGGGGGACACACCGGGGAGCTGTTTTTT.

This chain connects TRBV7-9 to TRBJ2-7; D call uncertain. The germline CDR1 and CDR2 sequences are SEHNR and FQNEAQ (reference sequence). Deletions cut 5 bases from V and 10 bases from J, with 3 bases between. The CDR3 consists of 8 residues. CDR3 loop: CASSAQYF. The CDR3 DNA is TGTGCCAGCAGCGCACAGTACTTC.

The CDR3 loop is CASSIGGTGLKVQYF. The CDR3 DNA is TGTGCCAGCAGCATAGGGGGGACAGGCCTGAAGGTGCAGTACTTC. V usage is TRBV21-1 and J usage is TRBJ2-7; the table's D gene call, TRBD1, was not cross checked with the DNA. TRBV21-1 is a listed pseudogene. The length of the CDR3 is 15 residues.

Only a few counts were recorded for this clonotype. The V and J genes are TRBV20-1 and TRBJ1-2; perhaps TRBD1 as D (5 bases). This CDR3 is 13 amino acids long. With 0 bases removed from V and 2 bases from J, the gap between germline ends came to 7 bases. CDR1 and CDR2 (germline): DFQATT, SNEGSKA (reference sequence). CDR3 sequence (DNA): TGCAGTGCTAGAGATCCAGGGAACTATGGCTACACCTTC. This codes for CSARDPGNYGYTF.